One T cell receptor (beta chain) is described in this entry. The data originate from a study of blood T cell repertoires in COVID-19. TCRdb's table, derived via immunoSEQ multiplex PCR, lists solely in-frame clones and lacks some. Seen here are over 100,000 clones, around 89% observed once, and the top ten hold about 4.4%. V lost 1 base to trimming and J lost 4 bases, with 11 bases between them. The CDR3 covers 15 residues. From germline, CDR1 is KGHSH and CDR2 LQKENI. The chain uses TRBV18 and TRBJ2-1, with D perhaps matching TRBD1 (5 bases). The sample taken for sequencing was peripheral blood. The sequence derives from a man aged 60 to 75 with COVID-19, enrolled during active disease. In DNA form, the CDR3 reads TGTGCCAGCTCACCACTCAGGGTCGAGTACAATGAGCAGTTCTTC. Translating it yields CASSPLRVEYNEQFF.